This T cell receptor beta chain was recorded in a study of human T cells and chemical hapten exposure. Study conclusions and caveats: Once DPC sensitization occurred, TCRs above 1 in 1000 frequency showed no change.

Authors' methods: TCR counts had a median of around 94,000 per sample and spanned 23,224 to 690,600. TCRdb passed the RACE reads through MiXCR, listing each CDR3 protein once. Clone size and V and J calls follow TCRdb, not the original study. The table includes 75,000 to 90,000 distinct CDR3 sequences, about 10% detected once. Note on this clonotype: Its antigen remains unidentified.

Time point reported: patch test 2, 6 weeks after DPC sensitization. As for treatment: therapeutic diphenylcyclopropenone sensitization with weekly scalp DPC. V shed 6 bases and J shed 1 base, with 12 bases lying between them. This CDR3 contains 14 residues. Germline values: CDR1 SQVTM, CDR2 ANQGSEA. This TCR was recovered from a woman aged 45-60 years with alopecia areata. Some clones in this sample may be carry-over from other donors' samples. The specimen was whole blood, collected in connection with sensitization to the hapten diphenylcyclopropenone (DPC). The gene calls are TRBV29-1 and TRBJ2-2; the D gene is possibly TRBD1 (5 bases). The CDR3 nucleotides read TGCAGCGTGGCTGACAGAATGAACACCGGGGAGCTGTTTTTT. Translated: CSVADRMNTGELFF.